Below, 19 T cell receptor beta chains from the same sample are listed, as sequenced in a study of T-cell memory formation after mild COVID-19. TCRdb re-called the 5' RACE reads with MiXCR, one entry per CDR3 protein. Of roughly 580,000 distinct CDR3 sequences listed, more than 15% were seen once; the top ten hold more than 10%. The specimen was PBMCs or a T cell subset sorted from them (not recorded which). The source of these receptors is an adult woman who had mild COVID-19 (a few samples of this study predate the infection). Cell type and time point are not known.

This clonotype has a handful of counts. The chain has TRBV12-3 or TRBV12-4 and TRBJ2-5; TRBD1 matches at 8 bases. CDR3 length: 14 amino acids. Trimming took 6 bases from V and 4 from J; bases not matched to a gene: 7. This CDR3 reads CASRAGTGRETQYF. DNA of the CDR3: TGTGCCAGCAGGGCCGGGACAGGACGAGAGACCCAGTACTTC.

The chain employs TRBV19 and TRBJ2-1, with 7 nucleotides matching TRBD2. The CDR3 runs to 13 residues. The germline V gene has CDR1 LNHDA and CDR2 SQIVND (reference sequence). V was clipped by 11 bases and J by 8 bases; unmatched bases: 12. The CDR3 DNA reads as TGTGCCTCCAACGGGGGGACCGGGGATGAGCAGTTCTTC. The encoded protein is CASNGGTGDEQFF.

The sample holds one count of this clonotype. The chain employs TRBV30 and TRBJ2-2; D is unresolved. V gave up 4 bases and J gave up 6 bases, with 21 bases separating them. This CDR3 is built from 16 residues. Germline V lookup: CDR1 GTSNPN, CDR2 SVGIG (reference sequence). The CDR3 DNA follows: TGTGCCTGGACCTTGTACCCTGGTTCGTTCCCCGGGGAGCTGTTTTTT. This translates into CAWTLYPGSFPGELFF.

This rearrangement joins TRBV2 to TRBJ2-1, with a weak D call TRBD1 (6 bases). Looked up from germline, CDR1 is SNHLY and CDR2 is FYNNEI. The V end was cut by 6 bases, the J end by 0 bases, with 12 bases between. This CDR3 has 15 amino acids. The CDR3 is CASRDTGSSYNEQFF. DNA of the CDR3: TGTGCCAGCAGGGATACAGGGAGCTCCTACAATGAGCAGTTCTTC.

This clonotype was picked up a small number of times. V gene TRBV7-9 combines with J gene TRBJ2-1; TRBD2 matches at 7 bases. The junction had 5 bases not matched to a gene; V was cut back by 3 bases and J by 0 bases. Germline CDR1 is SEHNR and CDR2 is FQNEAQ (reference sequence). The CDR3 runs to 16 residues. CDR3 nucleotides: TGTGCCAGCAGCTTTCAAGCGGGGCCCTCCTACAATGAGCAGTTCTTC. Protein product: CASSFQAGPSYNEQFF.

This clonotype has just a few counts. The rearrangement links TRBV6-2 or TRBV6-3 to TRBJ1-2, with 8 positions matching TRBD1. The germline V gene has CDR1 MNHEY and CDR2 SVGEGT. The trim removed 6 bases at V and 3 bases at J, leaving 9 bases unmatched. This CDR3 is 15 amino acids long. The CDR3 is CASRPGTGGDYGYTF. CDR3 coding DNA: TGTGCCAGCAGACCCGGGACAGGAGGAGACTATGGCTACACCTTC.

The chain links TRBV20-1 to TRBJ2-1, with D uncertain. The CDR3 extends over 13 amino acids. Germline V gives CDR1 DFQATT, CDR2 SNEGSKA (reference sequence). V shed 2 bases and J shed 7 bases, with 12 bases lying between them. CDR3 sequence: CSARSSPGNEQFF. The CDR3 DNA is TGCAGTGCTAGATCATCGCCAGGAAATGAGCAGTTCTTC.

This clonotype was counted between two and nine times. The chain uses TRBV6-6 and TRBJ2-1; D is uncertain. CDR3 length: 15 residues. The germline gives CDR1 MNHNY, CDR2 SVGAGI (reference sequence). The V end lost 7 bases, the J end lost 3 bases, and 16 bases lay between the germline ends. CDR3 bases: TGTGCCAGCAACCCAGTGGGGTCAAACTACAATGAGCAGTTCTTC. Translated, it gives CASNPVGSNYNEQFF.

The gene calls are TRBV15 and TRBJ2-2; D gene unclear. The germline V gene encodes CDR1 LNHNV and CDR2 YYDKDF (reference sequence). This CDR3 is built from 16 residues. V was pared by 5 bases and J by 3 bases, with 16 bases between. CDR3 DNA sequence: TGTGCCACCAGCCCCCGTCGGTTAGTTGACACCGGGGAGCTGTTTTTT. Translation gives CATSPRRLVDTGELFF.

This clonotype has only a few counts. The CDR3 nucleotides are TGTGCCACCAGCAGAGACCATAGCGGGGGGTCCCTTTACGAGCAGTACTTC. Protein: CATSRDHSGGSLYEQYF. The genes are TRBV15 and TRBJ2-7; 10 bases line up with TRBD2. Germline-derived CDR1 and CDR2 are LNHNV and YYDKDF (reference sequence). CDR3 size: 17 residues. V lost 0 bases, J lost 4 bases, and 9 bases stayed unmatched.

The chain couples TRBV28 to TRBJ1-1; no clear D gene. Trimming pared 7 bases from V and 1 base from J, leaving 10 bases between. The CDR3 spans 13 residues. CDR1 and CDR2 (germline): MDHEN, SYDVKM. The CDR3 loop is CASTYPGNTEAFF. In nucleotides, the CDR3 is TGTGCCAGCACCTATCCGGGGAACACTGAAGCTTTCTTT. The full variable domain, completed using reference TRBV28 and TRBJ1-1, is DVKVTQSSRYLVKRTGEKVFLECVQDMDHENMFWYRQDPGLGLRLIYFSYDVKMKEKGDIPEGYSVSREKKERFSLILESASTNQTSMYLCASTYPGNTEAFFGQGTRLTVV.

The V and J genes are TRBV27 and TRBJ2-5; 8 positions agree with TRBD1. The CDR3 runs to 17 residues. After removal of 6 bases from V and 4 bases from J, the junction contained 16 bases not matched to a gene. Per the germline V gene, CDR1 is MNHEY and CDR2 is SMNVEV (reference sequence). CDR3 nucleotides: TGTGCCAGCAGACCCCTGAAGGACAGGGTAGGAGGAGAGACCCAGTACTTC. This sequence encodes CASRPLKDRVGGETQYF.

The rearrangement joins TRBV4-3 to TRBJ2-7; D call uncertain. Germline CDR1 reads LGHNA; CDR2 reads YSLEER. V gave up 0 bases and J gave up 3 bases, with 12 bases separating them. The CDR3 has 15 residues. The CDR3 DNA reads TGCGCCAGCAGCCAAGATAGTAGCCCGAGCTACGAGCAGTACTTC. Amino acids: CASSQDSSPSYEQYF.

This clonotype was detected only a few times. The J gene is TRBJ2-3, the V gene TRBV3-1, with D perhaps matching TRBD2 (7 bases). The V end lost 4 bases, the J end lost 4 bases, and 12 bases lay between the germline ends. CDR1 and CDR2 (germline): LGHDT, YNNKEL (reference sequence). This CDR3 is built from 14 residues. The CDR3, as DNA: TGTGCCAGCAGCCGGGGGGGCACTTCAGATACGCAGTATTTT. Translation gives CASSRGGTSDTQYF.

In this sample, this clonotype turned up a few times. The rearrangement uses TRBV6-5 and TRBJ1-2; D is perhaps TRBD1 (6 bases). Trimming took 7 bases from V and 8 from J, leaving 17 bases between them. The CDR3 contains 13 residues. Germline CDR1 reads MNHEY; CDR2 reads SVGAGI. CDR3 region: CASNDFSGEGYTF. The CDR3 DNA is TGTGCCAGCAATGATTTCTCAGGGGAAGGCTACACCTTC.

This rearrangement joins TRBV21-1 to TRBJ1-1. TRBV21-1 represents a pseudogene. There are 17 residues in the CDR3. This CDR3 is CASSKAGGNREGTEAFF. The CDR3 nucleotides are TGTGCCAGCAGCAAAGCGGGTGGGAACAGGGAGGGCACTGAAGCTTTCTTT.

This clonotype was recorded a few times. The rearrangement uses TRBV18 and TRBJ2-7; perhaps TRBD1 as D (6 bases). The V gene lost 2 bases and the J gene lost 4 bases, with 15 bases spanning the gap. This CDR3 is built from 15 residues. Germline V gene lookup returns CDR1 KGHSH and CDR2 LQKENI. The CDR3 sequence is CASSPRGNNPYEQYF. CDR3 bases: TGTGCCAGCTCACCAAGGGGGAATAACCCTTACGAGCAGTACTTC. Full variable domain (missing parts from reference TRBV18 and TRBJ2-7): NAGVMQNPRHLVRRRGQEARLRCSPMKGHSHVYWYRQLPEEGLKFMVYLQKENIIDESGMPKERFSAEFPKEGPSILRIQQVVRGDSAAYFCASSPRGNNPYEQYFGPGTRLTVT.

This clonotype was seen a handful of times. The V call is TRBV15, the J call TRBJ2-7; D possibly matches TRBD1 or TRBD2 (5 bases each). CDR1 is LNHNV, CDR2 YYDKDF, per germline (reference sequence). Trimming left V 6 bases short and J 3 bases short, with 15 bases between. The CDR3 spans 14 residues. The chain's CDR3 is CATRKSLGDYEQYF. The CDR3 nucleotides read TGTGCCACCAGGAAGAGTTTGGGGGACTACGAGCAGTACTTC.

In this sample, this clonotype turned up many times. In DNA form, the CDR3 reads TGTGCCAGCAGCTTAGGCACCCAGAGCTCCTACAATGAGCAGTTCTTC. As protein: CASSLGTQSSYNEQFF. The J gene is TRBJ2-1, the V gene TRBV7-8; D uncertain. The CDR3 extends over 16 amino acids. V gave up 1 base and J gave up 0 bases, with 10 bases separating them. Germline V CDR1 and CDR2: SGHVS, FQNEAQ.